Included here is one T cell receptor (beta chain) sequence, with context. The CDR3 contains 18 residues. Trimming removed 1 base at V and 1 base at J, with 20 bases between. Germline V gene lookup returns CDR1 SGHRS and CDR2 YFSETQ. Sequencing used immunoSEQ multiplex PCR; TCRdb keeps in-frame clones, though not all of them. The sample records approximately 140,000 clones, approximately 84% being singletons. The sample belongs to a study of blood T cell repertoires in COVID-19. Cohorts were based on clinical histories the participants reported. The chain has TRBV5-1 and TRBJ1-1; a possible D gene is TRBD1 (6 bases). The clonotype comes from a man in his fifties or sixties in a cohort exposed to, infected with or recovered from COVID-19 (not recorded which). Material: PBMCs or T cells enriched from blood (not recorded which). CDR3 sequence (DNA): TGCGCCAGCAGCTTGTCTCCCCAGGGGCTGGGAACGAACACTGAAGCTTTCTTT. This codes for CASSLSPQGLGTNTEAFF.